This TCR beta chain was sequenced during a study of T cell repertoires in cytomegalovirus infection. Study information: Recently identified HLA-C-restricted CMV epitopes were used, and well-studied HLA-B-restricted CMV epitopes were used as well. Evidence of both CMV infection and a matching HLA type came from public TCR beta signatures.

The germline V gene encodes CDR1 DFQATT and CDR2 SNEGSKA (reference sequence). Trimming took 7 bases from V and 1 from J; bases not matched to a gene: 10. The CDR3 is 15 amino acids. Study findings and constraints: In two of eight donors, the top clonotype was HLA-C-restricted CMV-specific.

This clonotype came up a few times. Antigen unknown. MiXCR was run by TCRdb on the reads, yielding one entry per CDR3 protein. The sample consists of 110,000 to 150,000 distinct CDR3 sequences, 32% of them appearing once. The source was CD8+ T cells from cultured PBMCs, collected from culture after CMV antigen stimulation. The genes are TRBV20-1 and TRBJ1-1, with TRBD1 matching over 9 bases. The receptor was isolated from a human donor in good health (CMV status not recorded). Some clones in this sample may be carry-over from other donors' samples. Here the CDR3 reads CSVYEPGQGNTEAFF. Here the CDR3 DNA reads TGCAGTGTCTACGAGCCGGGACAGGGGAACACTGAAGCTTTCTTT.